Following are 6 T cell receptor beta chains from one sample sequenced in a study of metastatic and nonmetastatic thyroid tumors. With MiXCR, TCRdb called clones anew from the PCR reads. There are about 40,000 clones in the sample; roughly 11% occur only once, and 20% to 25% lies in the top ten. Not a single patient had been given any form of treatment at any point before undergoing thyroid surgery. Material for sequencing was blood. The receptors shown here come from a female donor with papillary thyroid cancer or a benign thyroid nodule (not recorded which). Some clones in this sample may be carry-over from other donors' samples.

This clone was seen many times. The chain uses TRBV20-1 and TRBJ2-1; D gene uncertain. Looked up from germline, CDR1 is DFQATT and CDR2 is SNEGSKA (reference sequence). The CDR3 has 15 amino acids. V lost 1 base, J lost 2 bases, and 12 bases lay in between. The CDR3 nucleotides are TGCAGTGCTAGAGGGGCGCGGTTCGCCTACAATGAGCAGTTCTTC. This gives the protein CSARGARFAYNEQFF.

This clone occurred many times. The rearrangement joins TRBV6-1 to TRBJ2-2, with TRBD2 matching 10 bases. This CDR3 has 17 amino acids. J lost 7 bases, V lost 6 bases, and 14 bases had no gene match. In germline, CDR1 is MNHNS, CDR2 SASEGT. The CDR3 DNA reads as TGTGCCAGCAGCCTGGACAGCCGGACTAGCGGAAGCGGGGAGCTGTTTTTT. Translating gives CASSLDSRTSGSGELFF.

This clone was seen many times. CDR3 region: CAISDRKGTSGYNEQFF. The CDR3 DNA follows: TGTGCCATCAGTGACAGAAAGGGGACTAGCGGTTACAATGAGCAGTTCTTC. V usage is TRBV10-3 and J usage is TRBJ2-1; 11 bases agree with TRBD2. In germline, CDR1 is ENHRY, CDR2 SYGVKD. The CDR3 totals 17 residues. V dropped 3 bases and J dropped 4; count of bases not matched to a gene: 8.

This clone was counted ten times or more. This chain joins TRBV20-1 and TRBJ2-7; 7 bases are shared with TRBD2. Germline CDR1 is DFQATT and CDR2 is SNEGSKA (reference sequence). The ends lost 3 bases at V and 3 bases at J; junction bases unmatched: 11. The length of the CDR3 is 15 residues. This CDR3 reads CSASSLGAGDYEQYF. DNA for the CDR3: TGCAGTGCTAGTAGTCTAGGGGCGGGAGACTACGAGCAGTACTTC.

In this sample, this clone turned up a few times. A much bigger clone sits one base away, suggesting this may be a read error. The chain joins TRBV28 to TRBJ2-3, with D tentatively TRBD2 (5 bases). Trimming left V 8 bases short and J 3 bases short, with 24 bases between. CDR1 and CDR2 (germline): MDHEN, SYDVKM. This CDR3 has 17 residues. Here the CDR3 reads CASVNPVRVRGTDTQYF. In DNA, the CDR3 is TGTGCCAGCGTTAACCCGGTGCGGGTACGAGGGACAGATACGCAGTATTTT. Together with reference TRBV28 and TRBJ2-3, the CDR3 gives the full variable domain: DVKVTQSSRYLVKRTGEKVFLECVQDMDHENMFWYRQDPGLGLRLIYFSYDVKMKEKGDIPEGYSVSREKKERFSLILESASTNQTSMYLCASVNPVRVRGTDTQYFGPGTRLTVL.

This clone was seen repeatedly, ten times or more. V is TRBV9 and J is TRBJ2-2, with 8 bases identical to TRBD2. J lost 5 bases, V lost 4 bases, and 10 bases had no gene match. The germline V gene has CDR1 SGDLS and CDR2 YYNGEE. The CDR3 totals 16 residues. CDR3 amino acids: CASSTQAGAGTGELFF. Written as DNA, the CDR3 is TGTGCCAGCAGCACCCAAGCGGGAGCGGGGACCGGGGAGCTGTTTTTT.